This TCR beta chain originates from a study of cytomegalovirus exposure and HLA in healthy donors. Overall study results and limits: From TCR beta sequences, most subjects' HLA-A and HLA-B alleles were reportedly predicted accurately. After further analysis at a later stage, roughly 15,000 TCR beta sequences were associated with HLA alleles at 0.05 false discovery rate. The study designated about 160 TCR beta chains cytomegalovirus-associated.

Trimming took 4 bases from V and 5 from J, leaving 5 bases between them. This CDR3 comprises 12 residues. Germline V CDR1 and CDR2: SNHLY, FYNNEI. For this clone: What it binds is not known.

PCR employed 60 Vbeta and 13 Jbeta primers. Sequenced by immunoSEQ multiplex PCR; TCRdb stores in-frame clones only, minus some. The sample lists about 130,000 clones, over 70% occurring once. This sequence originates from a woman in her forties or fifties in good health and CMV-seronegative. Sample: PBMCs. The gene calls are TRBV2 and TRBJ2-2; TRBD1 might be the D (5 bases). DNA for the CDR3: TGTGCCAGCAGTGGACAGACCGGGGAGCTGTTTTTT. As protein: CASSGQTGELFF. Supplemented by reference TRBV2 and TRBJ2-2, the full variable domain reads EPEVTQTPSHQVTQMGQEVILRCVPISNHLYFYWYRQILGQKVEFLVSFYNNEISEKSEIFDDQFSVERPDGSNFTLKIRSTKLEDSAMYFCASSGQTGELFFGEGSRLTVL.